This TCR beta chain was sequenced for a study of blood T cell repertoires in COVID-19. The overall study: Specimens from acute and convalescent COVID-19 originated in the United States, Italy and Spain. In each case, the material was cDNA or gDNA derived from T cells, B-cell-depleted T cells, or PBMCs.

Germline CDR1 is MNHNS and CDR2 is SASEGT. The CDR3 runs to 15 residues. With 2 bases clipped from V and 3 bases from J, the junction kept 6 bases outside the gene matches. As processed by the authors: Reference gene primer amplification gave nucleated cell count estimates. Repertoires were generated with immunoSEQ multiplex PCR, while TCRdb's copy carries only in-frame clones and drops some. The V and J calls and the clone size are those of that table, but D and trimming were determined from the DNA. The table records roughly 150,000 clones, 80% to 90% of them present only once. In its sample, this clone was seen once.

This clonotype was sampled from a woman aged 70-85 years who had recovered from COVID-19. Input material: peripheral blood. The chain combines TRBV6-1 with TRBJ2-7, with 8 bases identical to TRBD1. Here the CDR3 reads CASSEQPGGFYEQYF. The CDR3 nucleotides read TGTGCCAGCAGTGAACAGCCAGGGGGCTTCTACGAGCAGTACTTC.